This T cell receptor (beta chain) was captured in a study of immune cell composition in non-small cell lung cancer (TCRdb year 2017). Study-wide context: Histologic subtype, mainly lung adenocarcinoma or squamous cell carcinoma, was assigned on the basis of H&E together with p63, CK5, Napsin A and TTF-1 immunohistochemistry. Adaptive Biotechnologies TCR-beta sequencing was carried out on a few dozen paired NSCLC tumour and non-adjacent lung specimens, as well as on 26 tumour-only specimens. Supplementary cohort #1, 10 to 11 lung adenocarcinoma cases, had paired tumour/lung TCR-beta sequencing and TIL populations generated to assess tumour reactivity. The subtype comparisons left out a handful of tumour specimens with TCR-beta data because those specimens were rare histological subtypes. Overall study outcomes, separate from this receptor: No significant correlation was found between smoking pack-years and tumour TCR-beta clonality. Tumour-associated clones >0.5% occurred in nearly half of NSCLC cases: approximately 35% of adenocarcinomas versus 65% to 85% of squamous carcinomas. The reactivity cohort was only approximately eleven cases, and tumour-reactive clones were not shown to share sequences with the dominant in vivo tumour-associated clones. In roughly 11 adenocarcinoma cases, a strong correlation was found between maximal tumour-associated clone frequency and TIL tumour reactivity, whereas no such correlation was found between overall clonality and TIL tumour reactivity. Lung squamous cell carcinoma tumours had significantly higher Top 10 clone scores and productive clonality than lung adenocarcinoma tumours.

A two-step multiplex PCR was used to amplify TCR-beta CDR3 regions from genomic DNA, and Illumina-compatible adaptors were added in the second step. As a commercial immunoSEQ service, TCR-beta immunosequencing was carried out on an Illumina platform. Processing in the source paper ran as follows. Repertoires were described by productive clonality and by Top 10 Clones, which is the percentage of T-cell templates coming from the ten most frequent sequences. Productive clonality ranged from 0 to 1, with 1 indicating a monoclonal population. Tumour-associated clones were defined as sequences comprising at least 0.1% of tumour T-cell templates but absent from matched non-adjacent lung, identified via log10 scatter plots. Student's t-tests were used for two-group comparisons, ANOVA for comparisons across stages, and linear regression for relationships, with analyses done in GraphPad Prism7 and R. The table was pulled from immuneACCESS by TCRdb, which kept in-frame rearrangements only. Such tables lose some clones; where checked, under half of the loss comes from unresolved V genes, and the rest has no known cause. V and J calls and clone size follow that table, whereas D and trimming were derived from the DNA. This sample is represented by approximately 1,000 clones; approximately 69% of them were singletons. The ten largest account for 65% to 80% of the sample.

From frozen aliquots of unsorted single-cell suspensions, genomic DNA was isolated using the QIAamp DNA kit. The tumour samples consisted of non-small cell lung cancer tissue that had been surgically resected. Tissues arrived within 2 hours of resection and were immediately processed into single-cell suspensions. Tissue was mechanically dissociated and enzymatically digested with DNase I, collagenase I and hyaluronidase for roughly 28 minutes at 37 °C, then filtered and RBC-lysed. Taken from cysteine to phenylalanine, the CDR3 has 13 residues. Just the 39-base CDR3 DNA is kept, in frame starting at base 1. Cut back by 4 bases and 6 bases, the V and J ends lie 11 bases apart. This clone has more than one count but fewer than ten. The specificity of this receptor is unknown. The input lacks base qualities; no much larger clone sits a single base away.

The sequence links TRBV23-1 to TRBJ2-3; no D gene is confidently identified. TRBV23-1 is annotated as an ORF whose role is uncertain. The source material was lung tumor tissue. The sequence was obtained from a human donor with non-small cell lung cancer. The bases read TGCGCCAGCAGTCGTCGAACAGTCGATACGCAGTATTTT. It translates as CASSRRTVDTQYF.